Listed below are T cell receptor beta chains from one sample, sequenced in a study of technical replicates of blood from a handful of donors. This table comes from immunoSEQ multiplex PCR, and its TCRdb copy is limited to in-frame clones, with some not included. Among some 70,000 clones listed, less than 97% were seen once. The sample comprised T cells isolated from PBMCs. The receptors were gathered from a human donor in good health. CDR3s include the opening cysteine and the closing phenylalanine or tryptophan. D genes are given only for firm matches. Clone size is not always given. Where it is, it says once, few, many or a class for expanded clones.

TRBV19	-	TRBD1	TRBJ2-5	TGTGCCAGTAGTATAAGGACAGGGGTCCACGAGACCCAGTACTTC	CASSIRTGVHETQYF
TRBV9	-	TRBD1	TRBJ2-2	TGTGCCAGCAGCGTCCAAGGGGCAGGGGGCGATAGGACCGGGGAGCTGTTTTTT	CASSVQGAGGDRTGELFF
TRBV19	-	TRBD2	TRBJ2-5	TGTGCCAGTAGTATAGGGAATAGCGGGAGGCTTGGGGAGACCCAGTACTTC	CASSIGNSGRLGETQYF
TRBV7-8	-	-	TRBJ1-2	TGTGCCAGCAGCATAGGTCAGGGTCCCGCTAACTATGGCTACACCTTC	CASSIGQGPANYGYTF
TRBV19	-	-	TRBJ2-7	TGTGCCAGTAGTGACACGGGGTACGAGCAGTACTTC	CASSDTGYEQYF
TRBV30	-	-	TRBJ2-7	TGTGCCTGGAGTCTAAGGAGCGAGCAGTACTTC	CAWSLRSEQYF
TRBV4-1	once	-	TRBJ1-1	TGCGCCAGCAGCCTTCTAGGTGAAGCTTTCTTT	CASSLLGEAFF
TRBV18	-	TRBD1	TRBJ2-3	TGTGCCAGCTCACCCAATGACAGGGGGTTTGACACAGATACGCAGTATTTT	CASSPNDRGFDTDTQYF
TRBV2	-	-	TRBJ2-3	TGTGCCAGCAGGGAAAGGGGAGATACGCAGTATTTT	CASRERGDTQYF
TRBV27	-	-	TRBJ2-7	TGTGCCAGCAGTCCACTCCCAGGGGCAATCCCTGACTACGAGCAGTACTTC	CASSPLPGAIPDYEQYF
TRBV9	-	TRBD1	TRBJ1-4	TGTGCCAGCAGCCCTTATGATAGACAGGGGGGTGAAAAACTGTTTTTT	CASSPYDRQGGEKLFF
TRBV4-1	once	TRBD2	TRBJ2-4	TGCGCCAGCAGCCAAGGGGAACTAGCGGTGGTCAAAAACATTCAGTACTTC	CASSQGELAVVKNIQYF
TRBV10-3	few	TRBD1	TRBJ1-2	TGTGCCATCAGGCGGGACAGGGGTGATGGCTACACCTTC	CAIRRDRGDGYTF
TRBV5-4	-	TRBD2	TRBJ2-7	TGTGCCAGCATCTATAGCGGGGTGATATCCATATACGAGCAGTACTTC	CASIYSGVISIYEQYF
TRBV14	-	-	TRBJ1-2	TGTGCCAGCAGCCACCTGGGCAGCGGTATAAACTATGGCTACACCTTC	CASSHLGSGINYGYTF
TRBV13	-	TRBD2	TRBJ2-3	TGTGCCAGCAGCTGGCGGGGGACTAGCGGGATGGCAGATACGCAGTATTTT	CASSWRGTSGMADTQYF
TRBV6-1	-	TRBD1	TRBJ2-5	TGTGCCAGCAGGATACAGGGGGGAGGAGAGACCCAGTACTTC	CASRIQGGGETQYF
TRBV27	-	TRBD2	TRBJ2-1	TGTGCCAGCAGTTTTCGGACTAGCGGGGACCGGCAGTTCTTC	CASSFRTSGDRQFF
TRBV30	-	-	TRBJ1-2	TGTGCCTTGAAGACAGGCCACTATGGCTACACCTTC	CALKTGHYGYTF
TRBV5-1	-	TRBD1	TRBJ2-7	TGCGCCAGCAGTACAGGGGAAGGTTGGTCGTACGAGCAGTACTTC	CASSTGEGWSYEQYF
TRBV11-3	-	TRBD1	TRBJ2-7	TGTGCCAGCAGCCCTAGACCCCTGACAGGGAGATCCTACGAGCAGTACTTC	CASSPRPLTGRSYEQYF
TRBV28	-	-	TRBJ2-1	TGTGCCAGCAGTCCAATCGGGGGAGGGGGTCCCTACAATGAGCAGTTCTTC	CASSPIGGGGPYNEQFF
TRBV11-1	-	-	TRBJ2-1	TGTGCCAGCAGCTTGAGGAATCTTAGGGGCTTCTACAATGAGCAGTTCTTC	CASSLRNLRGFYNEQFF
TRBV15	-	TRBD2	TRBJ2-1	TGTGCCACCAGCAGAGACCACTCCGGGACTAGACGCAATGAGCAGTTCTTC	CATSRDHSGTRRNEQFF
TRBV5-6	once	TRBD2	TRBJ2-1	TGTGCCAGCAGCTTGTATGCGGGAGAAAATGAGCAGTTCTTC	CASSLYAGENEQFF